This T cell receptor (beta chain) was retrieved from a study of technical replicates of blood from a few donors. This table comes from immunoSEQ multiplex PCR, and its TCRdb copy is limited to in-frame clones, with some not included. The sample holds roughly 40,000 clones, around 96% seen once. V shed 5 bases, J shed 6 bases, and the junction held 10 bases outside the gene matches. Germline CDR1 reads SGHNT; CDR2 reads YYREEE (reference sequence). The CDR3 is made up of 15 amino acids. The genes are TRBV5-4 and TRBJ1-4, with 7 positions matching TRBD1. The sequenced material came from T cells isolated from PBMCs. The TCR comes from a human donor in good health. CDR3: CASSDDRQGHEKLFF. In nucleotides, the CDR3 is TGTGCCAGCAGTGACGACAGACAGGGTCATGAAAAACTGTTTTTT.